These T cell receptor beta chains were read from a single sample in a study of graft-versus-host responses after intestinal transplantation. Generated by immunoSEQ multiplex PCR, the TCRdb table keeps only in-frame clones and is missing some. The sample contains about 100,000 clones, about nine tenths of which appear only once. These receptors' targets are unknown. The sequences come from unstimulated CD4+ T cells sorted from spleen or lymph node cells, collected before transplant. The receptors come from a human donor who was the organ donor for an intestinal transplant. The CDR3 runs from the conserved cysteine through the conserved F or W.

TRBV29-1 CSVGGLPNTGELFF
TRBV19 CASSGSITHNEQFF
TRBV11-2 CASSSTLGRINTEAFF
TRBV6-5 CASGDRGQGGELFF
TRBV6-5 CASSGGQGIRGYTF
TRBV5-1 CASSLGQGAPWDTQYF
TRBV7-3 CASSLSASVYEQYF
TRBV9 CASSVGDRATDTQYF
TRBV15 CATSKRSGLADNEQFF
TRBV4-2 CASSQGTGNEKLFF
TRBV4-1 CASSRALSGGRGNEKLFF
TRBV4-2 CASSKGQGAGDYGYTF
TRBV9 CASSVKVRGGYNEQFF
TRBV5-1 CASSFDRGPGGYTF
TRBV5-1 CASSLVLAGAGNEQFF
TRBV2 CASRTDGGDSPLHF
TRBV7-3 CASSLEGRYGYTF
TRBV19 CASSIEGLEIYEQYF
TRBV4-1 CASSPNPTVSGNTIYF
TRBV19 CASSTGTSVPRYTF
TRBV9 CASSVGTGGTNEKLFF
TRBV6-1 CASSAGLAGLYEQYF
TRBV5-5 CASTTGGSYEQYF